This passage covers 29 T cell receptor beta chains from one sample sequenced in a study of shared clonotypes between healthy human individuals. Sequenced by immunoSEQ multiplex PCR; TCRdb stores in-frame clones only, minus some. The sample contains about 2.4 million clones, 93% of which appear only once. Sequencing was performed on naive CD4+ T cells from PBMCs. Subset in this sample: CD45RA+ positively selected. The receptors were gathered from a man aged 18 to 29 in good health. Some clones in this sample may be carry-over from other donors' samples.

In DNA form, the CDR3 reads TGTGCCAGCAGCTTATCTCGGAGGGGTCAAGAGACCCAGTACTTC. Encoded protein: CASSLSRRGQETQYF. This sequence joins TRBV7-8 and TRBJ2-5; perhaps TRBD2 as D (6 bases). Germline lookup yields CDR1 SGHVS and CDR2 FQNEAQ. This CDR3 has 15 residues. V was shortened by 2 bases and J by 2 bases, with 12 bases between the two germline ends.

J is TRBJ1-1 and V is TRBV7-9; 7 nucleotides line up with TRBD1. V lost 5 bases to trimming and J lost 7 bases; unmatched junction nucleotides: 13. The CDR3 loop spans 15 amino acids. CDR1 is SEHNR, CDR2 FQNEAQ, per germline (reference sequence). This chain's CDR3 is CASSEAGQPLFEAFF. CDR3 coding DNA: TGTGCCAGCAGCGAAGCGGGACAGCCCCTTTTTGAAGCTTTCTTT. The complete variable domain, with remaining parts taken from reference TRBV7-9 and TRBJ1-1, reads DTGVSQNPRHKITKRGQNVTFRCDPISEHNRLYWYRQTLGQGPEFLTYFQNEAQLEKSRLLSDRFSAERPKGSFSTLEIQRTEQGDSAMYLCASSEAGQPLFEAFFGQGTRLTVV.

The chain is built from TRBV29-1 and TRBJ1-4, with D maybe TRBD1 (6 bases). The CDR3 runs 10 residues. Germline CDR1 reads SQVTM; CDR2 reads ANQGSEA. Here the CDR3 reads CGGRVEKLFF. CDR3 nucleotide sequence: TGCGGGGGGCGCGTTGAAAAACTGTTTTTT.

The chain carries TRBV2 and TRBJ2-7; 7 bases fit TRBD2. The CDR3 covers 12 residues. The V gene end was trimmed by 11 bases and the J gene end by 3 bases; junction bases not matched to a gene: 7. The germline gives CDR1 SNHLY, CDR2 FYNNEI. The CDR3 DNA reads as TGTGCCGCGGGGGAGGGGATCTACGAGCAGTACTTC. Its protein is CAAGEGIYEQYF.

The chain joins TRBV28 to TRBJ1-2, with D perhaps matching TRBD1 (5 bases). The V end was cut by 8 bases, the J end by 6 bases, with 19 bases between. Germline CDR1 MDHEN, CDR2 SYDVKM. The CDR3 has 14 residues. CDR3 region: CASGERGPPHGYTF. In DNA form, the CDR3 reads TGTGCCAGCGGGGAGCGGGGCCCCCCCCATGGCTACACCTTC.

The chain links TRBV28 to TRBJ1-2; D is unresolved. The CDR3 consists of 14 residues. CDR1 and CDR2 (germline): MDHEN, SYDVKM. The ends were cut back, 5 bases at V and 5 bases at J, with 15 bases in the middle. The CDR3 is CASSPSGGRYGYTF. The DNA for the CDR3 is TGTGCCAGCAGTCCTAGTGGAGGGAGGTATGGCTACACCTTC.

This rearrangement joins TRBV29-1 to TRBJ1-5; tentative D call: TRBD1 (5 bases). The CDR3 consists of 13 residues. The V end lost 7 bases, the J end lost 2 bases, and 12 bases lay between the germline ends. The germline gives CDR1 SQVTM, CDR2 ANQGSEA. CDR3 sequence: CSARDSGNQPQHF. DNA for the CDR3: TGCAGCGCCCGGGACTCCGGCAATCAGCCCCAGCATTTT.

DNA for the CDR3: TGTGCCAGCAGCCCACCCGCAGGGAACGGCAAAAACATTCAGTACTTC. This translates into CASSPPAGNGKNIQYF. This chain connects TRBV28 to TRBJ2-4; D may be TRBD1 (5 bases). V was shortened by 6 bases and J by 3 bases, with 18 bases between the two germline ends. Germline V gene data show CDR1 as MDHEN and CDR2 as SYDVKM. The length of the CDR3 is 16 residues.

The chain carries TRBV7-2 and TRBJ2-1, with 8 bases aligning to TRBD2. With V trimmed by 4 bases and J by 4 bases, 9 bases remained unmatched. This CDR3 region has 16 residues. Germline assignment: CDR1 SGHTA and CDR2 FQGNSA. The CDR3 nucleotides are TGTGCCAGCAGCTCTTCGACTAGCGTCAAATACAATGAGCAGTTCTTC. Translating it yields CASSSSTSVKYNEQFF.

The chain combines TRBV5-4 with TRBJ2-3; D assignment may be TRBD1 or TRBD2 (6 bases each). CDR1 is SGHNT, CDR2 YYREEE, per germline (reference sequence). This CDR3 is 16 amino acids long. V was trimmed by 4 bases and J by 6 bases, leaving 21 bases between them. In nucleotides, the CDR3 is TGTGCCAGCAGCCTGGGGCGTAGCGGAAGGGGGGATACGCAGTATTTT. This gives the protein CASSLGRSGRGDTQYF.

The chain has TRBV19 and TRBJ2-3, with TRBD1 identical over 9 bases. Germline assignment: CDR1 LNHDA and CDR2 SQIVND (reference sequence). The ends lost 3 bases at V and 2 bases at J; junction bases unmatched: 9. The CDR3 has 17 residues. This chain's CDR3 is CASSIPPGQGSTDTQYF. The CDR3 DNA reads TGTGCCAGTAGTATTCCACCGGGACAGGGCTCCACAGATACGCAGTATTTT. Full variable domain (remainder filled in from reference TRBV19 and TRBJ2-3): DGGITQSPKYLFRKEGQNVTLSCEQNLNHDAMYWYRQDPGQGLRLIYYSQIVNDFQKGDIAEGYSVSREKKESFPLTVTSAQKNPTAFYLCASSIPPGQGSTDTQYFGPGTRLTVL.

The genes are TRBV28 and TRBJ1-1; TRBD1 matches 10 bases. The length of the CDR3 is 14 residues. Germline lookup yields CDR1 MDHEN and CDR2 SYDVKM. V lost 7 bases, J lost 5 bases, and 7 bases stayed unmatched. Here the CDR3 reads CASILGQGGTEAFF. CDR3 DNA: TGTGCCAGCATCCTCGGACAGGGGGGGACTGAAGCTTTCTTT.

The gene calls are TRBV28 and TRBJ1-2, with D unresolved. With 6 bases removed from V and 6 bases from J, the gap between germline ends came to 26 bases. Germline V gene sequence: CDR1 MDHEN, CDR2 SYDVKM. The CDR3 length is 17 residues. The CDR3 here is CASSHSKTRFLSHGYTF. The CDR3 coding sequence is TGTGCCAGCAGCCATAGCAAAACAAGATTTCTTAGCCATGGCTACACCTTC.

This chain links TRBV5-1 with TRBJ2-5; TRBD1 matches 7 bases. Germline V lookup: CDR1 SGHRS, CDR2 YFSETQ. V dropped 4 bases and J dropped 4; count of bases not matched to a gene: 10. This CDR3 has 15 residues. The CDR3 DNA reads as TGCGCCAGCAGCCTGACAGGGAAATTTGCAGAGACCCAGTACTTC. Translation: CASSLTGKFAETQYF.

In the case of this clone: This CDR3 is also generated by other DNA sequences in the sample. The DNA of the CDR3 is TGTGCCAGCAGTGGGTCGTACGAGCAGTACTTC. Its protein is CASSGSYEQYF. The chain couples TRBV2 to TRBJ2-7; D is unclear. The CDR3 extends over 11 amino acids. The germline V and J ends were trimmed by 4 bases and 4 bases, with 5 bases remaining between them. Germline CDR1 SNHLY, CDR2 FYNNEI.

V gene TRBV18 combines with J gene TRBJ2-7; 7 positions agree with TRBD2. Germline V gives CDR1 KGHSH, CDR2 LQKENI. The V segment lost 1 base and the J segment 3 bases; nucleotides outside the gene matches: 9. This CDR3 is 16 amino acids long. CDR3 sequence (DNA): TGTGCCAGCTCACCACAAACTAGCGAGGGGAACTACGAGCAGTACTTC. Protein sequence: CASSPQTSEGNYEQYF. The variable domain in full, with the rest retrieved from reference TRBV18 and TRBJ2-7, is NAGVMQNPRHLVRRRGQEARLRCSPMKGHSHVYWYRQLPEEGLKFMVYLQKENIIDESGMPKERFSAEFPKEGPSILRIQQVVRGDSAAYFCASSPQTSEGNYEQYFGPGTRLTVT.

Of note for this clone: Other DNA sequences in this sample translate to the same CDR3. This chain joins TRBV5-1 and TRBJ2-7; D gene unclear. The CDR3 is 14 residues long. Trimming shortened V by 0 bases and J by 0 bases, and 7 bases separated the two germline ends. The germline V gene has CDR1 SGHRS and CDR2 YFSETQ. The CDR3 is CASSLAGNSYEQYF. DNA for the CDR3: TGCGCCAGCAGCTTGGCCGGAAACTCCTACGAGCAGTACTTC.

The gene calls are TRBV6-5 and TRBJ2-2; 10 bases line up with TRBD1. The CDR3 spans 15 residues. V lost 7 bases, J lost 8 bases, and 10 bases stayed unmatched. Germline V CDR1 and CDR2: MNHEY, SVGAGI. The CDR3 sequence: CASNVRRQGAGELFF. The CDR3 DNA is TGTGCCAGCAACGTGCGGAGACAGGGGGCGGGGGAGCTGTTTTTT.

The chain recombines TRBV7-2 with TRBJ1-5; D is undetermined. Per germline, CDR1 SGHTA and CDR2 FQGNSA. V shed 1 base and J shed 5 bases, with 6 bases lying between them. CDR3 size: 13 residues. The CDR3 DNA sequence: TGTGCCAGCAGCTTAGGTGGGCATCAGCCCCAGCATTTT. Its protein product is CASSLGGHQPQHF.

The chain employs TRBV5-1 and TRBJ2-1; a weak D match, TRBD1 (5 bases). V was cut by 0 bases and J by 6 bases, with 10 bases left in between. This CDR3 is 14 amino acids long. The germline gives CDR1 SGHRS, CDR2 YFSETQ. The CDR3 loop is CASSLGSQGNEQFF. Written as DNA, the CDR3 is TGCGCCAGCAGCTTGGGCTCCCAGGGCAATGAGCAGTTCTTC. Together with reference TRBV5-1 and TRBJ2-1, the CDR3 gives the full variable domain: KAGVTQTPRYLIKTRGQQVTLSCSPISGHRSVSWYQQTPGQGLQFLFEYFSETQRNKGNFPGRFSGRQFSNSRSEMNVSTLELGDSALYLCASSLGSQGNEQFFGPGTRLTVL.

This clone has a single count. The CDR3 bases are TGTGCCAGCAGTGGAAGGACTAGCGGGAGGGCCGGCACCGGGGAGCTGTTTTTT. Protein: CASSGRTSGRAGTGELFF. V gene TRBV6-1 combines with J gene TRBJ2-2, with TRBD2 identical over 15 bases. This CDR3 is built from 18 residues. Germline V CDR1 and CDR2: MNHNS, SASEGT. With 4 bases clipped from V and 4 bases from J, the junction kept 7 bases outside the gene matches.

The V gene is TRBV23-1, the J gene TRBJ1-1, with 7 bases aligning to TRBD1. TRBV23-1 is filed as an ORF, its function uncertain. V was clipped by 0 bases and J by 3 bases; unmatched bases: 16. The CDR3 length is 19 residues. CDR3 DNA sequence: TGCGCCAGCAGTCAATCGGGGGGCAGGGGGGACCATGAGGACACTGAAGCTTTCTTT. Translation gives CASSQSGGRGDHEDTEAFF.

The sample holds one count of this clone. This rearrangement joins TRBV5-1 to TRBJ2-6, with D hard to call. Germline CDR1 reads SGHRS; CDR2 reads YFSETQ. V lost 1 base, J lost 1 base, and 12 bases lay in between. CDR3 length: 17 residues. CDR3 coding DNA: TGCGCCAGCAGCTTGCTTCCCGTTCTGTCTGGGGCCAACGTCCTGACTTTC. It translates to CASSLLPVLSGANVLTF. The full variable domain, rest sourced from reference TRBV5-1 and TRBJ2-6, is KAGVTQTPRYLIKTRGQQVTLSCSPISGHRSVSWYQQTPGQGLQFLFEYFSETQRNKGNFPGRFSGRQFSNSRSEMNVSTLELGDSALYLCASSLLPVLSGANVLTFGAGSRLTVL.

V usage is TRBV27 and J usage is TRBJ2-3, with D uncertain. Between the trimmed V and J ends, which lost 6 bases and 1 base, there was a span of 8 bases. CDR1 and CDR2 (germline): MNHEY, SMNVEV (reference sequence). The CDR3 contains 13 residues. The CDR3 DNA reads TGTGCCAGCAGCACCACGGGCACAGATACGCAGTATTTT. It is translated as CASSTTGTDTQYF.

The chain combines TRBV29-1 with TRBJ2-1; a weak D match, TRBD2 (5 bases). In germline, CDR1 is SQVTM, CDR2 ANQGSEA. The V end lost 4 bases, the J end lost 5 bases, and 18 bases lay between the germline ends. This CDR3 has 15 amino acids. CDR3 DNA: TGCAGCGTTGCTCGCTCGGGAAGTCGCCACAATGAGCAGTTCTTC. This gives the protein CSVARSGSRHNEQFF.

The chain couples TRBV5-4 to TRBJ2-7; the D gene is possibly TRBD1 (5 bases). Trimming pared 3 bases from V and 5 bases from J, leaving 15 bases between. The CDR3 is 14 amino acids. Germline CDR1 reads SGHNT; CDR2 reads YYREEE (reference sequence). CDR3 DNA: TGTGCCAGCAGCTCCCAGGGAATGCGGAACGAGCAGTACTTC. Encoded protein: CASSSQGMRNEQYF.

The rearrangement uses TRBV11-2 and TRBJ1-2, with 11 bases identical to TRBD1. The CDR3 is made up of 14 amino acids. CDR1 is SGHAT and CDR2 is FQNNGV in the germline V gene. V gave up 3 bases and J gave up 12 bases; unmatched junction bases: 9. The CDR3 reads CASSFSGTGGMDTF. The DNA of the CDR3 is TGTGCCAGCAGCTTTTCCGGGACAGGGGGGATGGACACCTTC.

The chain couples TRBV6-6 to TRBJ2-6, with 8 bases that match TRBD1. The germline V gene has CDR1 MNHNY and CDR2 SVGAGI (reference sequence). V shed 4 bases, J shed 2 bases, and the junction held 4 bases outside the gene matches. This CDR3 contains 16 residues. CDR3 nucleotides: TGTGCCAGCAGTTTACCGGACAGGGCTGGGGCCAACGTCCTGACTTTC. Residues: CASSLPDRAGANVLTF.

V is TRBV28 and J is TRBJ2-7, with D tentatively TRBD2 (6 bases). The germline gives CDR1 MDHEN, CDR2 SYDVKM. CDR3 size: 14 residues. The V and J ends lost 4 bases and 2 bases respectively, with 12 bases between them. The CDR3 region is CASSWRERPYEQYF. Written as DNA, the CDR3 is TGTGCCAGCAGTTGGAGGGAGCGCCCCTACGAGCAGTACTTC.